These T cell receptor beta chains were read from a single sample in a study of T-cell memory formation after mild COVID-19. TCRdb analysed the 5' RACE reads with MiXCR anew, one entry per CDR3 protein. This sample has about 350,000 distinct CDR3 sequences, with approximately 14% found just once. The material sequenced was PBMCs or a T cell subset sorted from them (not recorded which). These receptors all stem from a man aged 18 to 30 who had mild COVID-19 (a few samples of this study predate the infection). Cell type and time point are not known. Both conserved end residues are part of each CDR3. The D gene is left open where the match is weak. Clone size is not always given. Where it is, it says once, few, many or a class for expanded clones.

-	TRBV7-3	TRBJ2-3	-	CASSPGTPRTDTQYF	TGTGCCAGCAGCCCCGGGACACCTCGCACAGATACGCAGTATTTT
-	TRBV19	TRBJ2-5	-	CASRGRAVETQYF	TGTGCCAGTAGGGGCAGGGCGGTTGAGACCCAGTACTTC
few	TRBV7-8	TRBJ1-5	-	CASSLAAGNQPQHF	TGTGCCAGCAGCTTAGCTGCAGGGAATCAGCCCCAGCATTTT
few	TRBV6-6	TRBJ1-5	-	CASSYDTLGQPQHF	TGTGCCAGCAGTTATGACACCCTGGGGCAGCCCCAGCATTTT
few	TRBV11-2	TRBJ2-7	-	CASSTRWSEGQYF	TGTGCCAGCAGTACTAGATGGAGCGAGGGGCAGTACTTC
few	TRBV28	TRBJ1-2	TRBD1	CASTPTGIYGYTF	TGTGCCAGCACCCCGACAGGGATCTATGGCTACACCTTC
many	TRBV29-1	TRBJ1-1	-	CSVGQGDTEAFF	TGCAGCGTTGGTCAGGGAGATACTGAAGCTTTCTTT
-	TRBV10-3	TRBJ1-4	-	CAISDPAEDNEKLFF	TGTGCCATCAGTGATCCGGCAGAAGATAATGAAAAACTGTTTTTT
few	TRBV7-2	TRBJ1-1	-	CASSSGFPHHEAFF	TGTGCCAGCAGCTCGGGATTTCCGCACCACGAAGCTTTCTTT
few	TRBV9	TRBJ1-1	-	CASSPTGGLVSEAFF	TGTGCCAGCAGCCCCACGGGGGGGTTGGTTAGTGAAGCTTTCTTT
few	TRBV7-3	TRBJ2-7	-	CASSLTPGSYEQYF	TGTGCCAGCAGCTTAACACCTGGAAGCTACGAGCAGTACTTC
few	TRBV11-2	TRBJ1-1	-	CASSSSLLNTEAFF	TGTGCCAGCAGCTCCTCTCTGTTGAACACTGAAGCTTTCTTT
-	TRBV5-1	TRBJ2-5	TRBD2	CASSGGGSQETQYF	TGCGCCAGCTCTGGCGGGGGAAGCCAAGAGACCCAGTACTTC
-	TRBV4-3	TRBJ2-3	-	CASSQQGPGSTDTQYF	TGCGCCAGCAGCCAACAGGGGCCCGGGAGCACAGATACGCAGTATTTT
-	TRBV2	TRBJ1-6	-	CASSDFAGRKTALHF	TGTGCCAGCAGTGATTTCGCAGGGAGGAAGACGGCCCTCCACTTT
-	TRBV6-1	TRBJ1-2	-	CASSSGGGGLNYGYTF	TGTGCCAGCAGCTCCGGAGGGGGGGGACTAAACTATGGCTACACCTTC
-	TRBV11-2	TRBJ2-3	-	CASSLGIGADTQYF	TGTGCCAGCAGCCTCGGGATCGGAGCAGATACGCAGTATTTT
-	TRBV6-2/TRBV6-3	TRBJ1-2	-	CASSWARVAGYTF	TGTGCCAGCAGTTGGGCCAGGGTCGCTGGCTACACCTTC
-	TRBV29-1	TRBJ2-3	TRBD1	CSFYRDRALRGTDTQYF	TGCAGCTTCTACCGGGACAGAGCACTCCGGGGCACAGATACGCAGTATTTT
many	TRBV29-1	TRBJ1-2	-	CSVTGYYGYTF	TGCAGCGTAACGGGGTACTATGGCTACACCTTC
few	TRBV4-1	TRBJ2-4	-	CASSQDHAVRGNIQYF	TGCGCCAGCAGCCAAGATCACGCAGTACGAGGGAACATTCAGTACTTC
few	TRBV28	TRBJ2-5	TRBD1	CASSSDREGETQYF	TGTGCCAGCAGTTCGGACAGGGAAGGCGAGACCCAGTACTTC
-	TRBV7-2	TRBJ2-3	-	CASSLPGRPSGTDTQYF	TGTGCCAGCAGCTTACCAGGGAGACCTTCGGGCACAGATACGCAGTATTTT
-	TRBV5-4	TRBJ2-3	-	CASSEDSRAGTDTQYF	TGTGCCAGCAGCGAGGACAGTAGGGCCGGCACAGATACGCAGTATTTT
few	TRBV18	TRBJ1-6	-	CASSPAEDSPLHF	TGTGCCAGCTCACCAGCTGAAGATTCACCCCTCCACTTT
few	TRBV4-3	TRBJ2-5	-	CASSQEPRGNLKTQYF	TGCGCCAGCAGCCAAGAACCCCGGGGGAACTTGAAGACCCAGTACTTC
-	TRBV4-3	TRBJ1-1	-	CASCARGGTEAFF	TGCGCCAGCTGCGCGCGGGGGGGCACTGAAGCTTTCTTT
few	TRBV7-9	TRBJ2-7	-	CASSFSPYEQYF	TGTGCCAGCAGCTTTTCGCCCTACGAGCAGTACTTC
few	TRBV27	TRBJ1-2	-	CASTIGWPNYGYTF	TGTGCCAGCACCATTGGGTGGCCTAACTATGGCTACACCTTC
-	TRBV6-5	TRBJ2-2	-	CASSYSRPWDTGELFF	TGTGCCAGCAGTTACTCGCGGCCGTGGGACACCGGGGAGCTGTTTTTT
-	TRBV20-1	TRBJ2-1	-	CSARDLAGRDSYNEQFF	TGCAGTGCTAGAGATCTGGCGGGCAGGGACTCCTACAATGAGCAGTTCTTC
-	TRBV20-1	TRBJ1-5	TRBD1	CSALGTGIEPQHF	TGCAGTGCCCTCGGGACAGGGATTGAGCCCCAGCATTTT
-	TRBV20-1	TRBJ1-1	-	CSASPGWNTEAFF	TGCAGTGCTAGTCCCGGATGGAACACTGAAGCTTTCTTT
few	TRBV5-5	TRBJ2-3	-	CASSLRRGIGTDTQYF	TGTGCCAGCAGCCTAAGGAGGGGGATCGGCACAGATACGCAGTATTTT
-	TRBV15	TRBJ1-4	TRBD1	CATSRYTGDEKLFF	TGTGCCACCAGTCGGTATACAGGGGATGAAAAACTGTTTTTT
many	TRBV4-3	TRBJ2-3	-	CASSQNREGDTQYF	TGCGCCAGCAGCCAGAACAGGGAAGGAGATACGCAGTATTTT